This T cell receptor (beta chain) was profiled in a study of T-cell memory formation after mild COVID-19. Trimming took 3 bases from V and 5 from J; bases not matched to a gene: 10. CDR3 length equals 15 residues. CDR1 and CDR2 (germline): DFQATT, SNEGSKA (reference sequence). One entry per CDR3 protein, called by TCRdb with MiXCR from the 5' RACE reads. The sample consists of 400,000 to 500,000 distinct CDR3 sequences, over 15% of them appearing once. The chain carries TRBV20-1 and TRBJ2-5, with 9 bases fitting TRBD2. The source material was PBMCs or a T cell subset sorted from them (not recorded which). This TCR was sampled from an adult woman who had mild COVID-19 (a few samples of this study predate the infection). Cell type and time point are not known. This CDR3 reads CSARLGGGAGETQYF. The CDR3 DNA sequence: TGCAGTGCTAGGCTAGGCGGGGGGGCTGGTGAGACCCAGTACTTC.